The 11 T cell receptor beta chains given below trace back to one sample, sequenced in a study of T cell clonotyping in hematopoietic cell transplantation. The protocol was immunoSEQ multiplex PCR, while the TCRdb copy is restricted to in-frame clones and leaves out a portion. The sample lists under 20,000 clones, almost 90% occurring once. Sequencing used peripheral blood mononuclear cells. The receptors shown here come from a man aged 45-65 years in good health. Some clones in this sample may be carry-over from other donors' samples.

CDR3 region: CASSQGEGETQYF. The DNA of the CDR3 is TGTGCCAGCAGCCAGGGGGAGGGAGAGACCCAGTACTTC. This sequence joins TRBV6-6 and TRBJ2-5; D could derive from TRBD1 or TRBD2 (7 bases each). The CDR3 length is 13 residues. Germline assignment: CDR1 MNHNY and CDR2 SVGAGI (reference sequence). V was shortened by 6 bases and J by 4 bases, with 12 bases between the two germline ends.

The CDR3 DNA reads as TGCGCCAGCAGCCCCGGACGGGGGACTAACTATGGCTACACCTTC. Its translation: CASSPGRGTNYGYTF. The chain combines TRBV4-3 with TRBJ1-2; TRBD1 might be the D (5 bases). This CDR3 has 15 amino acids. The V and J ends lost 4 bases and 0 bases respectively, with 12 bases between them. Germline values: CDR1 LGHNA, CDR2 YSLEER.

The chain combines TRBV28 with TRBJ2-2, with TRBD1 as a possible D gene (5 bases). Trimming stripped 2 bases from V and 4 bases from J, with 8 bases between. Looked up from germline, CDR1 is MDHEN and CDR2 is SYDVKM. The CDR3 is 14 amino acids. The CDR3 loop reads CASSLTGFTGELFF. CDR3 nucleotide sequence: TGTGCCAGCAGTTTAACAGGTTTCACCGGGGAGCTGTTTTTT. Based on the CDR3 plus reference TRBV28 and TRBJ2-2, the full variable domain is DVKVTQSSRYLVKRTGEKVFLECVQDMDHENMFWYRQDPGLGLRLIYFSYDVKMKEKGDIPEGYSVSREKKERFSLILESASTNQTSMYLCASSLTGFTGELFFGEGSRLTVL.

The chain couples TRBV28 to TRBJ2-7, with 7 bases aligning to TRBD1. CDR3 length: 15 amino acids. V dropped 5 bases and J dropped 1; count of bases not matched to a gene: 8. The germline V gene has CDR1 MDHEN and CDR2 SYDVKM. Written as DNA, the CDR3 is TGTGCCAGCAGTGAACCGGGACAGATGTCCTACGAGCAGTACTTC. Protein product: CASSEPGQMSYEQYF.

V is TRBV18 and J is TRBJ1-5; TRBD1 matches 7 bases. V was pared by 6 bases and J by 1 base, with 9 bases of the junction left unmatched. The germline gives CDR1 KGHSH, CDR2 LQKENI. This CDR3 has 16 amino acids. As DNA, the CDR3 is TGTGCCAGCTCGTCCGACAGGGTTAAAAGCAATCAGCCCCAGCATTTT. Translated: CASSSDRVKSNQPQHF.

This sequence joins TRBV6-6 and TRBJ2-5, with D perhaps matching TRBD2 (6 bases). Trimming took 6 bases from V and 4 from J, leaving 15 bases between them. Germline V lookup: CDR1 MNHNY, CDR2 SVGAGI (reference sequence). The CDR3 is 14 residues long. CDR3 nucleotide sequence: TGTGCCAGCAGAGCCGGGGGTGGGGGAGAGACCCAGTACTTC. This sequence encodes CASRAGGGGETQYF.

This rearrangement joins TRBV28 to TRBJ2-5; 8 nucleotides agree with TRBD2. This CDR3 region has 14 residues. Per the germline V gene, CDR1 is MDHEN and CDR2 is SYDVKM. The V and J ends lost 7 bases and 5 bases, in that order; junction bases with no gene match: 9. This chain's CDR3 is CASTSPGLGETQYF. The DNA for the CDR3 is TGTGCCAGCACTTCTCCGGGACTAGGCGAGACCCAGTACTTC.

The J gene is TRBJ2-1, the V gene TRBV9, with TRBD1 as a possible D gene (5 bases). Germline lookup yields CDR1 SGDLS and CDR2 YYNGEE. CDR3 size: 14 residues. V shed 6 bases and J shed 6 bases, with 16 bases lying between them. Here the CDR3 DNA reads TGTGCCAGCACCCGTAGTGAAAGGGGCAATGAGCAGTTCTTC. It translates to CASTRSERGNEQFF.

CDR3 loop: CSAAKTGRSGELFF. DNA for the CDR3: TGCAGCGCTGCAAAAACAGGGAGGAGCGGGGAGCTGTTTTTT. V gene TRBV29-1 combines with J gene TRBJ2-2; D is tentatively TRBD1 or TRBD2 (6 bases each). Germline values: CDR1 SQVTM, CDR2 ANQGSEA. Trimming left V 7 bases short and J 7 bases short, with 19 bases between. This CDR3 has 14 amino acids.

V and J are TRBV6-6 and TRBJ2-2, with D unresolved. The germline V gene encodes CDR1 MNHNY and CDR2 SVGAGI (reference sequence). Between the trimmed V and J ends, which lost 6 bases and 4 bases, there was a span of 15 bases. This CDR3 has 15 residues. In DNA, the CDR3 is TGTGCCAGCAGACCTCGGGCCCTCCCCACCGGGGAGCTGTTTTTT. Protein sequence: CASRPRALPTGELFF.

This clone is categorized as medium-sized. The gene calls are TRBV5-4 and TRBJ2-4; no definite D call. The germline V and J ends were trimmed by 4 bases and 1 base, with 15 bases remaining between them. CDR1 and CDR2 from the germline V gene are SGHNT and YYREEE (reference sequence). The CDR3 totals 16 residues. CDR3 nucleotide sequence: TGTGCCAGCAGCCCGGAGAAGGTCGGGGCCAAAAACATTCAGTACTTC. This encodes CASSPEKVGAKNIQYF.